Listed below are T cell receptor beta chains from one sample, sequenced in a study of human T cells and chemical hapten exposure. TCRdb itself ran the RACE reads through MiXCR, one entry per CDR3 protein. Among approximately 100,000 distinct CDR3 sequences listed, approximately 11% were seen once. This specimen consisted of whole blood, obtained in connection with sensitization to the hapten diphenylcyclopropenone (DPC). These receptors were collected from a woman aged 40 to 50 with alopecia areata. Some clones in this sample may be carry-over from other donors' samples. CDR3s include the opening cysteine and the closing phenylalanine or tryptophan.

V	J	length	CDR3
TRBV5-1	TRBJ2-5	18	CASSLSLDPVEGQETQYF
TRBV4-2	TRBJ2-3	18	CASSQNPAGGPGADTQYF
TRBV29-1	TRBJ2-7	14	CSVLDWLVGYEQYF
TRBV6-2/TRBV6-3	TRBJ2-7	14	CASSPGQVIDEQYF
TRBV30	TRBJ2-3	13	CAWGFNRGDTQYF
TRBV2	TRBJ2-7	14	CASSSQAGGYEQYF
TRBV6-5	TRBJ1-1	13	CASEDSYNTEAFF
TRBV19	TRBJ2-1	16	CASSPRGGVSNNEQFF
TRBV9	TRBJ2-1	16	CASSVAFDSLQNEQFF
TRBV2	TRBJ1-2	15	CASSEDPFLSNGYTF
TRBV9	TRBJ2-2	17	CASSVVAGGRWTGELFF
TRBV11-2	TRBJ2-1	17	CASSLADLWGEDNEQFF
TRBV21-1	TRBJ2-1	20	CASSKVSSPSGESCVNEQFF
TRBV6-2/TRBV6-3	TRBJ2-3	16	CATKTGHSPGTDTQYF
TRBV9	TRBJ1-5	14	CASSVRRDDQPQHF
TRBV29-1	TRBJ2-7	15	CSVEDRQGVRREQYF